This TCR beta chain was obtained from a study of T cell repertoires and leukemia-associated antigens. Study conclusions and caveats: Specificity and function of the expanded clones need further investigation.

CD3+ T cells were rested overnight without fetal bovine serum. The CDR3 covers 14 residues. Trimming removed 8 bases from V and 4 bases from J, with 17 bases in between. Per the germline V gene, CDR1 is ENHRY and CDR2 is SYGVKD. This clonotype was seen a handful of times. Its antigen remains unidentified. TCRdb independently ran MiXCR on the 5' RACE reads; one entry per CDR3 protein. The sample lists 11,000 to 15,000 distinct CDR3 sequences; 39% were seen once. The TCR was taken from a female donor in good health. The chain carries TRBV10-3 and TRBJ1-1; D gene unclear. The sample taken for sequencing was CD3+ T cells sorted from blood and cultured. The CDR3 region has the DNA TGTGCCATCGCAGCGGTACTTATGGGCACTGAAGCTTTCTTT. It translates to CAIAAVLMGTEAFF.